Below are 12 T cell receptor beta chains sequenced from a single sample in a study of blood T cell repertoires in COVID-19. Measured with immunoSEQ multiplex PCR; TCRdb has only the in-frame clones, and not every one. Of about 21,000 clones detected, around three quarters appear once; the ten largest clones hold roughly 13%. The sequencing input was peripheral blood. The source of these receptors is a man between 60 and 75 years old with active COVID-19.

The chain couples TRBV9 to TRBJ2-1; maybe TRBD2 (7 bases). Trimming pared 4 bases from V and 4 bases from J, leaving 18 bases between. Germline V gives CDR1 SGDLS, CDR2 YYNGEE. The CDR3 is made up of 16 amino acids. The CDR3 reads CASSLRGGPTYNEQFF. CDR3 nucleotide sequence: TGTGCCAGCAGCCTTAGGGGGGGACCTACGTACAATGAGCAGTTCTTC.

The V gene is TRBV27, the J gene TRBJ2-1; unclear D gene. The CDR3 contains 15 residues. V gave up 0 bases and J gave up 5 bases, with 11 bases separating them. The V gene's germline CDR1 is MNHEY and CDR2 SMNVEV (reference sequence). The CDR3 protein is CASSLSRQFHNEQFF. The CDR3 nucleotides read TGTGCCAGCAGTTTATCGAGGCAGTTTCACAATGAGCAGTTCTTC.

By proportion, this clone is medium-sized (0.01 to 0.1%). The chain uses TRBV14 and TRBJ2-7; 10 nucleotides agree with TRBD1. Germline CDR1 and CDR2: SGHDN and FVKESK. The V gene end was trimmed by 2 bases and the J gene end by 4 bases; junction bases not matched to a gene: 5. The CDR3 spans 15 residues. The CDR3, as DNA: TGTGCCAGCAGCCAACCGGGACAGGGGTTTTACGAGCAGTACTTC. Residues: CASSQPGQGFYEQYF.

The table lists this clone with a few counts. The gene calls are TRBV7-2 and TRBJ2-2; possibly TRBD2 for D (5 bases). The CDR3 loop spans 13 amino acids. Germline V CDR1 and CDR2: SGHTA, FQGNSA. V was shortened by 2 bases and J by 7 bases, with 8 bases between the two germline ends. CDR3 residues: CASSLSSIGELFF. Here the CDR3 DNA reads TGTGCCAGCAGCTTATCTAGCATCGGGGAGCTGTTTTTT.

V and J are TRBV6-5 and TRBJ1-2; TRBD1 agrees at 8 bases. Germline V gene sequence: CDR1 MNHEY, CDR2 SVGAGI. The ends lost 7 bases at V and 0 bases at J; junction bases unmatched: 4. The CDR3 extends over 14 amino acids. CDR3 residues: CASKDRVANYGYTF. The DNA of the CDR3 is TGTGCCAGCAAGGACAGGGTTGCTAACTATGGCTACACCTTC.

The CDR3 DNA reads TGTGCCAGCAGTGCCGGGACAGGGGGCCAAGAGACCCAGTACTTC. Its protein is CASSAGTGGQETQYF. The V call is TRBV6-4, the J call TRBJ2-5; 11 bases fit TRBD1. Per germline, CDR1 MRHNA and CDR2 SNTAGT. The V gene end was trimmed by 4 bases and the J gene end by 1 base; junction bases not matched to a gene: 2. This CDR3 region has 15 residues.

The CDR3: CASGTRANTGELFF. The CDR3 bases are TGTGCCAGCGGGACTAGGGCGAACACCGGGGAGCTGTTTTTT. The chain uses TRBV7-9 and TRBJ2-2; 8 nucleotides agree with TRBD2. The CDR3 totals 14 residues. Trimming cost V 8 bases and J 0 bases; bases outside gene matches: 2. Germline V gene lookup returns CDR1 SEHNR and CDR2 FQNEAQ (reference sequence).

The rearrangement links TRBV27 to TRBJ2-1; D not certain. Germline values: CDR1 MNHEY, CDR2 SMNVEV (reference sequence). The CDR3 contains 15 residues. Between the trimmed V and J ends, which lost 2 bases and 0 bases, there was a span of 8 bases. The CDR3 DNA follows: TGTGCCAGCAGTTTAGCAGCGTTCTCCTACAATGAGCAGTTCTTC. This codes for CASSLAAFSYNEQFF.

V and J are TRBV7-2 and TRBJ2-1, with no clear D. Germline values: CDR1 SGHTA, CDR2 FQGNSA. With 4 bases removed from V and 9 bases from J, the gap between germline ends came to 13 bases. This CDR3 spans 13 amino acids. The CDR3 here is CASSSVAAVEQFF. CDR3 in DNA: TGTGCCAGCAGCTCCGTAGCTGCGGTTGAGCAGTTCTTC.

Sample share makes this clone medium-sized. V and J are TRBV5-1 and TRBJ1-1; D unclear. V lost 3 bases to trimming and J lost 0 bases, with 6 bases between them. Germline CDR1 reads SGHRS; CDR2 reads YFSETQ. This CDR3 is built from 13 residues. As DNA, the CDR3 is TGCGCCAGCAGCTGGGCCGTGAACACTGAAGCTTTCTTT. It codes for CASSWAVNTEAFF.

Relative to its sample, this clone is medium-sized. V and J are TRBV7-9 and TRBJ2-3; 10 bases map to TRBD2. The CDR3 runs to 16 residues. Trimming cost V 5 bases and J 1 base; bases outside gene matches: 6. Germline V gives CDR1 SEHNR, CDR2 FQNEAQ (reference sequence). The CDR3: CASSQGTSVGTDTQYF. The DNA of the CDR3 is TGTGCCAGCAGCCAAGGGACTAGCGTGGGCACAGATACGCAGTATTTT.

CDR3 residues: CASSIFGGREPGTQYF. The DNA for the CDR3 is TGTGCCAGTAGTATTTTCGGCGGGAGGGAGCCAGGTACGCAGTATTTT. The chain recombines TRBV19 with TRBJ2-3; 9 bases fit TRBD2. J was trimmed by 8 bases and V by 3 bases; bases with no gene match: 12. CDR3 size: 16 residues. Germline V lookup: CDR1 LNHDA, CDR2 SQIVND (reference sequence). Supplemented by reference TRBV19 and TRBJ2-3, the full variable domain reads DGGITQSPKYLFRKEGQNVTLSCEQNLNHDAMYWYRQDPGQGLRLIYYSQIVNDFQKGDIAEGYSVSREKKESFPLTVTSAQKNPTAFYLCASSIFGGREPGTQYFGPGTRLTVL.